This T cell receptor (beta chain) was observed in a study of T cells expressing NK-cell markers (dated by TCRdb to the early 2020s). Broadly, across the study: Eight or nine donors provided sorted CD3+CD56+NKG2C+, CD3+CD56+NKG2C- and CD3+CD56-NKG2C+ T-cell subsets, whose TCR beta-chain repertoires were profiled. Illumina HiSeq 2000/2500, MiSeq or NextSeq was used to sequence libraries as 2 x 150 bp reads. Among the eight sequenced donors, seven were HCMV-seropositive and one was HCMV-seronegative. Randomly selected healthy volunteers, three men and five women, were used as the eight sequenced donors.

Note on this clonotype: No antigen is known for it.

General conclusions and limits of the study: In six donors, the dominant CD3+CD56+NKG2C+ clonotypes ranked among the top 10 CD8+ clonotypes, making up roughly 1.0-7.0% of CD8+ T cells. Those dominant clonotypes were again the most abundant among CD3+CD56-NKG2C+ cells in several donors, at about 28.3-65%. It remained unclear whether the expanded NKG2C-expressing T cell clones were specific for HCMV antigens.

These reads were obtained on an Illumina HiSeq 2000. The TCR beta cDNA libraries were made using 5'RACE template switching, a step that added both a universal primer site and unique molecular identifiers. Synthesis of cDNA was primed from the TCR beta constant segment and was followed by two consecutive PCR amplification steps. Turning to the authors' computational methods: Reads were demultiplexed and grouped by UMI with MIGEC, and clonotypes were assembled and quantified with MiTCR. Only TCR cDNA sequences supported by at least two reads were kept to exclude erroneous sequences. The tcR package was used for downstream repertoire analysis, with clonotypes matched between fractions based on CDR3 nucleotide sequence plus V segment. Antigen specificity was annotated against VDJdb with VDJmatch, allowing one amino acid substitution in CDR3. TCRdb reprocessed the reads; each CDR3 protein sequence makes one entry, and DNA is unavailable. Here the V and J calls rest on TCRdb's processing, not on the authors' analysis. The sample table holds 450,000 to 600,000 distinct CDR3 sequences. 3% to 4.5% of the sample is in the top ten clones.

To determine HCMV serostatus, a commercial ELISA kit was used to detect HCMV-specific IgG in serum. Peripheral blood mononuclear cells were isolated from blood by Ficoll density gradient centrifugation. This TCR derives from a man younger than 35 in good health. Donor details come from another sample of the same person, matched by shared clones. The specimen sequenced was blood T cells: a sorted CD56 or NKG2C T cell subset, CD4+ or CD8+ T cells, or bulk PBMC T cells (not recorded which).

The CDR3 amino acid sequence is: CASRRRPSEAFF. The chain is assembled from TRBV5-6 and TRBJ1-1. Counted from cysteine to phenylalanine, this CDR3 has 12 amino acids. DNA was not recorded. Per the germline V gene, SGHDT is the CDR1 and YYEEEE is the CDR2.